Each of the 9 T cell receptor beta chains below was sequenced from the same sample in a study of T-cell reconstitution after alpha-beta-depleted transplantation in children. TCRbeta library preparation incorporated unique molecular identifiers. One entry per CDR3 protein, called by TCRdb with MiXCR from the PCR reads. This sample has some 500,000 distinct CDR3 sequences, with about 31% found just once. Sequencing used PBMCs from the stem cell graft donor, obtained from the stem cell graft. The receptors here all came from a human donor who donated a stem cell graft to a child with aplastic anemia.

The V and J genes are TRBV13 and TRBJ2-1; 14 bases map to TRBD2. The germline CDR1 and CDR2 sequences are PRHDT and FYEKMQ (reference sequence). The CDR3 contains 13 residues. The V segment lost 8 bases and the J segment 10 bases; nucleotides outside the gene matches: 4. CDR3 protein: CASGTSGSWEQFF. In DNA, the CDR3 is TGTGCCAGCGGGACTAGCGGGAGCTGGGAGCAGTTCTTC.

This clonotype showed up just a few times. The chain links TRBV7-2 to TRBJ2-7; the D is unclear. V was trimmed by 1 base and J by 0 bases, leaving 13 bases between them. The CDR3 covers 16 residues. Germline-derived CDR1 and CDR2 are SGHTA and FQGNSA. This CDR3 is CASSLGLGTLSYEQYF. The DNA for the CDR3 is TGTGCCAGCAGCTTAGGGCTAGGCACGCTCTCCTACGAGCAGTACTTC.

The V gene is TRBV29-1, the J gene TRBJ2-1; weak D call: TRBD2 (6 bases). The CDR3 has 15 amino acids. The V end lost 0 bases, the J end lost 4 bases, and 13 bases lay between the germline ends. Per the germline V gene, CDR1 is SQVTM and CDR2 is ANQGSEA. CDR3 bases: TGCAGCGTTGAAGATGGAGGGGTAAGGTACAATGAGCAGTTCTTC. This translates into CSVEDGGVRYNEQFF.

The genes are TRBV28 and TRBJ2-7, with D maybe TRBD1 (7 bases). V lost 8 bases to trimming and J lost 2 bases, with 10 bases between them. The CDR3 extends over 12 amino acids. Per germline, CDR1 MDHEN and CDR2 SYDVKM. In DNA form, the CDR3 reads TGTGCCAGCCAGGGGGGCCCCTACGAGCAGTACTTC. Its translation: CASQGGPYEQYF.

V gene TRBV27 combines with J gene TRBJ1-1; TRBD1 matches 7 bases. Trimming took 6 bases from V and 0 from J; bases not matched to a gene: 7. CDR1 MNHEY and CDR2 SMNVEV come from the germline V gene (reference sequence). The CDR3 sequence is 15 residues long. In nucleotides, the CDR3 is TGTGCCAGCAGGGCCGCCGGGACAGTGAACACTGAAGCTTTCTTT. Amino acids: CASRAAGTVNTEAFF.

This clonotype was detected a few times. The chain employs TRBV6-5 and TRBJ1-1; weak D call: TRBD1 (5 bases). The length of the CDR3 is 15 residues. From germline, CDR1 is MNHEY and CDR2 SVGAGI. Trimming cost V 1 base and J 1 base, with 10 bases left between them. The CDR3 here is CASSYWGGGNTEAFF. In DNA form, the CDR3 reads TGTGCCAGCAGTTACTGGGGGGGTGGGAACACTGAAGCTTTCTTT.

V is TRBV29-1 and J is TRBJ2-2; D is unclear. Germline loops: CDR1 SQVTM, CDR2 ANQGSEA. The CDR3 spans 15 residues. Trimming left V 5 bases short and J 0 bases short, with 13 bases between. The CDR3: CSVLSGPSNTGELFF. As DNA, the CDR3 is TGCAGCGTTTTGTCCGGACCTTCGAACACCGGGGAGCTGTTTTTT.

This clonotype was counted a few times. This sequence joins TRBV12-3 or TRBV12-4 and TRBJ1-2, with D perhaps matching TRBD1 (5 bases). The CDR3 contains 16 residues. V was cut by 1 base and J by 8 bases, with 20 bases left in between. CDR3 DNA: TGTGCCAGCAGTTTAGACTGGGGCAGCCAAATGCGGGGCTACACCTTC. Translating gives CASSLDWGSQMRGYTF.

J is TRBJ2-7 and V is TRBV7-2; D unresolved. The CDR3 extends over 12 amino acids. V lost 2 bases, J lost 6 bases, and 8 bases lay in between. CDR1 is SGHTA and CDR2 is FQGNSA in the germline V gene. The DNA for the CDR3 is TGTGCCAGCAGCTTAATCGCCCGCGAGCAGTACTTC. Translated: CASSLIAREQYF.